The 20 T cell receptor beta chains listed next were all sequenced from one sample in a study of blood T cell repertoires in COVID-19. TCRdb's copy holds only in-frame clones and misses some; the assay was immunoSEQ multiplex PCR. In the table there are 50,000 or so clones, 75% to 85% of which are singletons. The sequenced material came from peripheral blood. Receptors originate from a man aged 40-50 years with acute or convalescent COVID-19.

V and J are TRBV19 and TRBJ1-2; 9 bases map to TRBD1. V lost 3 bases, J lost 4 bases, and 3 bases stayed unmatched. The CDR3 totals 14 residues. CDR1 is LNHDA, CDR2 SQIVND, per germline (reference sequence). The CDR3 loop is CASSMGQGGYGYTF. CDR3 coding DNA: TGTGCCAGTAGTATGGGACAGGGTGGCTATGGCTACACCTTC.

The rearrangement links TRBV3-1 (or the pseudogene TRBV3-2) to TRBJ2-1; TRBD2 matches 7 bases. Trimming removed 8 bases from V and 4 bases from J; junction bases left unmatched: 5. Germline V gene lookup returns CDR1 LGHDT and CDR2 YNNKEL (reference sequence). The CDR3 is made up of 13 amino acids. CDR3 in amino acids: CASAGLVYNEQFF. CDR3 nucleotides: TGTGCCAGCGCCGGACTAGTTTACAATGAGCAGTTCTTC.

The rearrangement joins TRBV5-1 to TRBJ1-1, with a tentative D call TRBD1 (5 bases). This CDR3 spans 14 amino acids. Trimming cost V 4 bases and J 0 bases, with 10 bases left between them. CDR1 is SGHRS, CDR2 YFSETQ, per germline. The CDR3 region is CASSPGGLNTEAFF. CDR3 DNA: TGCGCCAGCAGCCCGGGGGGACTGAACACTGAAGCTTTCTTT.

This chain connects TRBV6-2 or TRBV6-3 to TRBJ1-1; 8 nucleotides agree with TRBD1. Losses at the gene ends were 4 bases for V and 3 bases for J; bases not matched to a gene: 10. Germline CDR1 and CDR2: MNHEY and SVGEGT. This CDR3 contains 16 residues. The CDR3 DNA is TGTGCCAGCAGTTTTCCCACAGGGGGAGTTGACACTGAAGCTTTCTTT. This translates into CASSFPTGGVDTEAFF.

The CDR3, as DNA: TGTGCCAGCAGCGCGACAGGGGGACAAAATGGCTACACCTTC. Translating gives CASSATGGQNGYTF. This chain uses TRBV9 with TRBJ1-2; TRBD1 agrees at 9 bases. V shed 3 bases, J shed 6 bases, and the junction held 6 bases outside the gene matches. Germline CDR1 is SGDLS and CDR2 is YYNGEE. There are 14 residues in the CDR3.

The count of this clone is one. The chain has TRBV7-2 and TRBJ2-5; 8 nucleotides line up with TRBD2. This CDR3 contains 15 residues. Germline V gene data show CDR1 as SGHTA and CDR2 as FQGNSA. V dropped 5 bases and J dropped 4; count of bases not matched to a gene: 9. DNA of the CDR3: TGTGCCAGCAGCCTTTCCGGGGGGGCCGGAGAGACCCAGTACTTC. As protein: CASSLSGGAGETQYF.

This rearrangement joins TRBV7-6 to TRBJ1-5, with 11 bases matching TRBD1. The trim removed 5 bases at V and 7 bases at J, leaving 7 bases unmatched. The CDR3 consists of 15 residues. Germline V gene lookup returns CDR1 SGHVS and CDR2 FNYEAQ. The CDR3 DNA sequence: TGTGCCAGCAGCCCCGGACAGGGGGCCCTCCAGCCCCAGCATTTT. Amino acid sequence: CASSPGQGALQPQHF.

The chain is built from TRBV2 and TRBJ1-2; D uncertain. Trimming removed 2 bases from V and 0 bases from J, with 10 bases in between. The CDR3 has 15 amino acids. The germline gives CDR1 SNHLY, CDR2 FYNNEI. The CDR3: CASSELKAANYGYTF. The CDR3 DNA reads as TGTGCCAGCAGTGAACTCAAAGCTGCTAACTATGGCTACACCTTC.

The rearrangement joins TRBV14 to TRBJ1-2, with TRBD1 matching over 7 bases. The CDR3 is 14 residues long. V shed 5 bases and J 4 bases; nucleotides not matched to a gene: 7. Per germline, CDR1 SGHDN and CDR2 FVKESK. CDR3 residues: CASSATGTAYGYTF. The DNA for the CDR3 is TGTGCCAGCAGCGCGACCGGGACAGCCTATGGCTACACCTTC.

This chain links TRBV30 with TRBJ1-5; 9 bases fit TRBD1. The germline V gene has CDR1 GTSNPN and CDR2 SVGIG (reference sequence). Germline trimming cut 5 bases from V and 3 bases from J; bases unmatched to any gene: 8. This CDR3 comprises 15 residues. In nucleotides, the CDR3 is TGTGCCTGGGGTAGGACAGGGGATCTCAATCAGCCCCAGCATTTT. This encodes CAWGRTGDLNQPQHF. The whole variable domain, remainder taken from reference TRBV30 and TRBJ1-5, is SQTIHQWPATLVQPVGSPLSLECTVEGTSNPNLYWYRQAAGRGLQLLFYSVGIGQISSEVPQNLSASRPQDRQFILSSKKLLLSDSGFYLCAWGRTGDLNQPQHFGDGTRLSIL.

This chain joins TRBV5-8 and TRBJ2-3, with D perhaps TRBD2 (6 bases). Trimming removed 4 bases at V and 4 bases at J, with 13 bases between. CDR1 and CDR2 from the germline V gene are SGHTS and YDEGEE. This CDR3 comprises 14 residues. The CDR3, as DNA: TGTGCCAGCAGCGCGGGACGGAGACCAGATACGCAGTATTTT. Amino acid sequence: CASSAGRRPDTQYF.

This chain connects TRBV9 to TRBJ2-5; D is perhaps TRBD2 (7 bases). Trimming pared 5 bases from V and 5 bases from J, leaving 19 bases between. The germline V gene has CDR1 SGDLS and CDR2 YYNGEE. The CDR3 totals 15 residues. In DNA form, the CDR3 reads TGTGCCAGCAGTCCAGATGGGGGGGGCCGGGAGACCCAGTACTTC. This translates into CASSPDGGGRETQYF.

The chain combines TRBV6-5 with TRBJ2-1, with TRBD1 identical over 9 bases. The germline V gene encodes CDR1 MNHEY and CDR2 SVGAGI. The length of the CDR3 is 12 residues. V dropped 6 bases and J dropped 14; count of bases not matched to a gene: 8. The CDR3 loop reads CASSTRTGEKFF. In DNA, the CDR3 is TGTGCCAGCAGCACCCGGACAGGGGAGAAGTTCTTC.

The J gene is TRBJ1-2, the V gene TRBV12-3 or TRBV12-4; D possibly corresponds to TRBD1 (5 bases). V was clipped by 5 bases and J by 4 bases, with 11 bases between them. There are 13 residues in the CDR3. In DNA, the CDR3 is TGTGCCAGCAGTCCCGACAGTGTCTATGGCTACACCTTC. Protein: CASSPDSVYGYTF.

The rearrangement joins TRBV25-1 to TRBJ2-7; 10 nucleotides line up with TRBD2. CDR3 length: 14 residues. Losses at the gene ends were 7 bases for V and 2 bases for J; bases not matched to a gene: 5. Germline V gives CDR1 MGHDK, CDR2 SYGVNS. This chain's CDR3 is CASTGTSVAYEQYF. CDR3 in DNA: TGTGCCAGCACCGGGACTAGCGTTGCCTACGAGCAGTACTTC.

V is TRBV12-5 and J is TRBJ1-1, with 7 bases identical to TRBD1. Germline V gives CDR1 LGHNT, CDR2 FRNRAP. V lost 4 bases, J lost 5 bases, and 10 bases stayed unmatched. This CDR3 comprises 15 residues. CDR3 bases: TGTGCTAGTGGTTCGAACAGGGGTGTAGGTACTGAAGCTTTCTTT. Protein: CASGSNRGVGTEAFF.

The J gene is TRBJ2-7, the V gene TRBV4-1, with 9 positions matching TRBD2. This CDR3 region has 15 residues. Losses at the gene ends were 1 base for V and 5 bases for J; bases not matched to a gene: 6. CDR1 and CDR2 from the germline V gene are MGHRA and YSYEKL. CDR3 in DNA: TGCGCCAGCAGCCAAGCAGCTAGCGGGACCCACGAGCAGTACTTC. It is translated as CASSQAASGTHEQYF.

This clone was seen just once. The chain couples TRBV18 to TRBJ2-2, with D unresolved. The CDR3 has 13 amino acids. CDR1 and CDR2 (germline): KGHSH, LQKENI. The germline V and J ends were trimmed by 8 bases and 1 base, with 8 bases remaining between them. CDR3 sequence: CASVPRNTGELFF. CDR3 nucleotide sequence: TGTGCCAGCGTTCCTCGGAACACCGGGGAGCTGTTTTTT. The full variable domain, completed using reference TRBV18 and TRBJ2-2, is NAGVMQNPRHLVRRRGQEARLRCSPMKGHSHVYWYRQLPEEGLKFMVYLQKENIIDESGMPKERFSAEFPKEGPSILRIQQVVRGDSAAYFCASVPRNTGELFFGEGSRLTVL.

V and J are TRBV6-5 and TRBJ1-5; perhaps TRBD1 as D (6 bases). The length of the CDR3 is 14 residues. The ends were cut back, 2 bases at V and 3 bases at J, with 8 bases in the middle. Germline assignment: CDR1 MNHEY and CDR2 SVGAGI. CDR3: CASSYDRFNQPQHF. The CDR3 nucleotides read TGTGCCAGCAGTTACGACAGGTTCAATCAGCCCCAGCATTTT.

The gene calls are TRBV6-2 or TRBV6-3 and TRBJ2-5; 7 bases are a match to TRBD2. Germline CDR1 reads MNHEY; CDR2 reads SVGEGT. V was pared by 6 bases and J by 3 bases, with 4 bases of the junction left unmatched. The CDR3 consists of 13 residues. The CDR3 protein is CASSLGGKETQYF. The CDR3, as DNA: TGTGCCAGCAGCCTGGGGGGGAAAGAGACCCAGTACTTC.